Each of the 13 T cell receptor beta chains below was sequenced from the same sample in a study of cytomegalovirus exposure and HLA in healthy donors. PCR involved 60 Vbeta and 13 Jbeta primers. Clones were sequenced by immunoSEQ multiplex PCR, and TCRdb holds only the in-frame ones, with some missing. The sample lists 150,000 to 200,000 clones; 80% were seen once. Sequenced: PBMCs. The receptor source for this set is a human donor in good health.

The chain uses TRBV25-1 and TRBJ1-2; 11 positions match TRBD1. In germline, CDR1 is MGHDK, CDR2 SYGVNS. CDR3 length equals 15 residues. The V and J ends lost 4 bases and 7 bases, in that order; junction bases with no gene match: 8. This chain's CDR3 is CASSVGQGVSLGYTF. CDR3 nucleotide sequence: TGTGCCAGCAGTGTGGGACAGGGGGTTAGTCTTGGCTACACCTTC.

The rearrangement links TRBV15 to TRBJ1-2, with 8 bases lining up with TRBD1. Germline V gene data show CDR1 as LNHNV and CDR2 as YYDKDF (reference sequence). This CDR3 is 16 amino acids long. V trimming: 2 bases; J trimming: 5 bases; junction bases outside the gene matches: 10. The CDR3 region is CATSRLGQGLGYGYTF. In DNA, the CDR3 is TGTGCCACCAGCAGATTAGGACAGGGTTTAGGTTATGGCTACACCTTC.

The J gene is TRBJ1-5, the V gene TRBV2, with D hard to call. The CDR3 runs to 11 residues. Trimming removed 7 bases from V and 8 bases from J, with 9 bases in between. Germline V lookup: CDR1 SNHLY, CDR2 FYNNEI. CDR3 residues: CASTREEPQHF. The CDR3 DNA reads as TGTGCCAGCACCCGGGAGGAGCCCCAGCATTTT.

V gene TRBV15 combines with J gene TRBJ2-7; the match to TRBD2 covers 13 bases. CDR3 length equals 15 residues. Trimming at V came to 3 bases and at J to 5 bases, leaving 4 bases not matched to a gene. The V gene's germline CDR1 is LNHNV and CDR2 YYDKDF (reference sequence). The CDR3 region is CATSSEGLAGDEQYF. CDR3 sequence (DNA): TGTGCCACCAGCAGCGAAGGACTAGCGGGGGACGAGCAGTACTTC. Using reference TRBV15 and TRBJ2-7 for the parts outside the CDR3, the full variable domain is DAMVIQNPRYQVTQFGKPVTLSCSQTLNHNVMYWYQQKSSQAPKLLFHYYDKDFNNEADTPDNFQSRRPNTSFCFLDIRSPGLGDTAMYLCATSSEGLAGDEQYFGPGTRLTVT.

The CDR3 sequence: CASSLLGVGYGYTF. The CDR3 DNA reads as TGTGCCAGCAGCTTATTAGGGGTGGGCTATGGCTACACCTTC. The V call is TRBV11-2, the J call TRBJ1-2, with a tentative D call TRBD1 (5 bases). CDR1 is SGHAT and CDR2 is FQNNGV in the germline V gene. V lost 2 bases and J lost 4, with 11 bases in between. This CDR3 region has 14 residues.

The chain joins TRBV4-1 to TRBJ1-2; no definite D call. Germline assignment: CDR1 MGHRA and CDR2 YSYEKL. The CDR3 has 15 amino acids. V lost 0 bases to trimming and J lost 3 bases, with 11 bases between them. The CDR3 reads CASSQEAGSHYGYTF. CDR3 sequence (DNA): TGCGCCAGCAGCCAAGAAGCGGGAAGTCACTATGGCTACACCTTC.

This chain connects TRBV6-5 to TRBJ1-1; TRBD1 might be the D (5 bases). CDR3 size: 14 residues. Trimming removed 6 bases from V and 8 bases from J, with 19 bases in between. Germline V gives CDR1 MNHEY, CDR2 SVGAGI. In DNA form, the CDR3 reads TGTGCCAGCAGCCGCGGGACGCCCTCGGTCGAAGCTTTCTTT. It translates to CASSRGTPSVEAFF.

This rearrangement joins TRBV4-3 to TRBJ1-4; D remains ambiguous. The CDR3 spans 16 residues. V dropped 2 bases and J dropped 8 bases, with 18 bases sitting between them. From germline, CDR1 is LGHNA and CDR2 YSLEER. CDR3 amino acids: CASSQSTGSGREKLFF. The CDR3 region has the DNA TGCGCCAGCAGCCAATCAACTGGAAGCGGGAGGGAAAAACTGTTTTTT.

The genes are TRBV11-2 and TRBJ1-4; D call uncertain. In germline, CDR1 is SGHAT, CDR2 FQNNGV. Trimming cost V 5 bases and J 8 bases, with 21 bases left between them. This CDR3 spans 16 amino acids. CDR3 in amino acids: CASSPFRGSDGEKLFF. The CDR3 DNA reads as TGTGCCAGCAGCCCCTTCCGAGGGTCGGACGGCGAAAAACTGTTTTTT. The full variable domain, completed using reference TRBV11-2 and TRBJ1-4, is EAGVAQSPRYKIIEKRQSVAFWCNPISGHATLYWYQQILGQGPKLLIQFQNNGVVDDSQLPKDRFSAERLKGVDSTLKIQPAKLEDSAVYLCASSPFRGSDGEKLFFGSGTQLSVL.

The gene calls are TRBV13 and TRBJ1-1; TRBD1 matches 9 bases. This CDR3 spans 15 amino acids. Germline loops: CDR1 PRHDT, CDR2 FYEKMQ (reference sequence). J was trimmed by 0 bases and V by 4 bases; bases with no gene match: 3. Here the CDR3 reads CASSSGQGMNTEAFF. The CDR3 DNA reads as TGTGCCAGCAGCTCGGGACAGGGCATGAACACTGAAGCTTTCTTT. Full variable domain (missing parts from reference TRBV13 and TRBJ1-1): AAGVIQSPRHLIKEKRETATLKCYPIPRHDTVYWYQQGPGQDPQFLISFYEKMQSDKGSIPDRFSAQQFSDYHSELNMSSLELGDSALYFCASSSGQGMNTEAFFGQGTRLTVV.

V is TRBV9 and J is TRBJ2-5; a possible D gene is TRBD1 (6 bases). Germline V gene lookup returns CDR1 SGDLS and CDR2 YYNGEE. This CDR3 is 15 amino acids long. Trimming pared 2 bases from V and 3 bases from J, leaving 14 bases between. In nucleotides, the CDR3 is TGTGCCAGCAGCGTCGAGACCACAGGGAAAGAGACCCAGTACTTC. It specifies CASSVETTGKETQYF.

V usage is TRBV4-3 and J usage is TRBJ1-3; TRBD1 might be the D (5 bases). V dropped 3 bases and J dropped 0 bases, with 18 bases sitting between them. The CDR3 has 18 amino acids. Per germline, CDR1 LGHNA and CDR2 YSLEER. As DNA, the CDR3 is TGCGCCAGCAGCCAGACCCATGGGGCCCAAATCTCTGGAAACACCATATATTTT. Translation gives CASSQTHGAQISGNTIYF.

This clone showed up many times. The chain recombines TRBV6-5 with TRBJ2-7; TRBD2 matches at 11 bases. V shed 5 bases, J shed 4 bases, and the junction held 4 bases outside the gene matches. The germline V gene has CDR1 MNHEY and CDR2 SVGAGI. This CDR3 has 14 residues. The CDR3 DNA reads as TGTGCCAGCAGTCTAGCGGGGGGCCTGTACGAGCAGTACTTC. It codes for CASSLAGGLYEQYF.